A selection of T cell receptor beta chains follows, all from one sample in a study of shared clonotypes between healthy human individuals. The table came from immunoSEQ multiplex PCR; TCRdb's copy has only in-frame clones and leaves some out. Among more than 2 million clones listed, approximately 94% were seen once. The material sequenced was naive CD4+ T cells sorted from blood. The source is a man aged 18-30 years in good health. Each CDR3 is given with its conserved first and last residue. D genes are given only for firm matches. A row's size may be missing; if present it is once, few, many or a size class.

TRBV2	.	.	TRBJ2-3	CASSEIQIDTQYF	TGTGCCAGCAGTGAAATCCAGATAGATACGCAGTATTTT
TRBV4-1	.	.	TRBJ2-7	CASSQARLGGYEQYF	TGCGCCAGCAGCCAAGCCAGACTAGGGGGCTACGAGCAGTACTTC
TRBV7-2	TRBD2	.	TRBJ2-7	CASSRGLAGYYEQYF	TGTGCCAGCAGCCGCGGACTAGCGGGATATTACGAGCAGTACTTC
TRBV5-1	TRBD1	.	TRBJ2-1	CASSPGQGENEQFF	TGCGCCAGCAGCCCGGGACAGGGAGAGAATGAGCAGTTCTTC
TRBV6-6	TRBD1	.	TRBJ2-7	CASSYGQGVSYEQYF	TGTGCCAGCAGTTACGGACAGGGGGTCTCCTACGAGCAGTACTTC
TRBV9	TRBD2	.	TRBJ2-1	CASSVAGTSGAHEQFF	TGTGCCAGCAGCGTAGCAGGGACTAGCGGGGCCCATGAGCAGTTCTTC
TRBV28	TRBD1	.	TRBJ1-5	CASSFRDRDYQPQHF	TGTGCCAGCAGTTTCCGGGACAGGGACTATCAGCCCCAGCATTTT
TRBV6-1	TRBD1	.	TRBJ2-7	CAHLQGRDRQYEQYF	TGTGCACATCTCCAGGGACGGGACAGGCAGTACGAGCAGTACTTC
TRBV5-1	TRBD2	.	TRBJ2-1	CASRNPDRSTSGASYNEQFF	TGCGCCAGCAGGAATCCGGACAGGAGCACTAGCGGGGCCTCCTACAATGAGCAGTTCTTC
TRBV6-5	.	.	TRBJ2-7	CASSYSRAVAYEQYF	TGTGCCAGCAGTTACTCGAGGGCGGTAGCCTACGAGCAGTACTTC
TRBV10-1	.	.	TRBJ2-7	CASPVFIGYHEQYF	TGCGCCAGCCCCGTTTTTATCGGGTATCACGAGCAGTACTTC
TRBV6-1	.	.	TRBJ2-3	CASSEAQSLAGGTDTQYF	TGTGCCAGCAGTGAAGCTCAGTCGCTGGCAGGGGGCACAGATACGCAGTATTTT
TRBV5-1	.	.	TRBJ2-5	CASSLKQGWLGETQYF	TGCGCCAGCAGCCTAAAACAGGGCTGGTTGGGTGAGACCCAGTACTTC
TRBV10-1	.	.	TRBJ1-1	CASRGNTEAFF	TGCGCCAGCCGGGGGAACACTGAAGCTTTCTTT
TRBV10-3	TRBD2	.	TRBJ2-6	CAISRLAGALNSGANVLTF	TGTGCCATCAGTAGACTAGCGGGGGCACTAAACTCTGGGGCCAACGTCCTGACTTTC
TRBV25-1	TRBD1	.	TRBJ1-2	CASSDRGPYGYTF	TGTGCCAGCAGCGACAGGGGGCCCTATGGCTACACCTTC
TRBV5-1	TRBD1	.	TRBJ1-3	CASSHGQGVSGNTIYF	TGCGCCAGCAGCCACGGACAGGGTGTCTCTGGAAACACCATATATTTT
TRBV5-1	TRBD2	.	TRBJ2-1	CASSPWVAGYNEQFF	TGCGCCAGCAGCCCCTGGGTAGCGGGGTACAATGAGCAGTTCTTC
TRBV5-1	TRBD1	once	TRBJ2-7	CASSPVAGGHEQYF	TGCGCCAGCAGCCCCGTGGCAGGGGGCCACGAGCAGTACTTC
TRBV6-5	.	few	TRBJ1-2	CASSYGGAGAYGYTF	TGTGCCAGCAGTTACGGGGGGGCAGGGGCCTATGGCTACACCTTC
TRBV19	.	.	TRBJ1-4	CASSIGVITNEKLFF	TGTGCCAGTAGTATAGGGGTTATAACTAATGAAAAACTGTTTTTT
TRBV29-1	.	.	TRBJ2-7	CSVDTIRPYEQYF	TGCAGCGTGGACACCATACGGCCCTACGAGCAGTACTTC
TRBV9	.	.	TRBJ1-4	CASSVGWGPSTNEKLFF	TGTGCCAGCAGCGTAGGTTGGGGTCCCTCAACTAATGAAAAACTGTTTTTT
TRBV6-5	.	.	TRBJ1-1	CASSYSPLASTEAFF	TGTGCCAGCAGTTACTCGCCCCTCGCGAGCACTGAAGCTTTCTTT
TRBV7-8	.	.	TRBJ2-1	CASSLGFSNYNEQFF	TGTGCCAGCAGCTTAGGATTTAGTAACTACAATGAGCAGTTCTTC
TRBV5-1	TRBD1	.	TRBJ1-3	CASSRTGTAGNTIYF	TGCGCCAGCAGTCGGACAGGGACGGCTGGAAACACCATATATTTT
TRBV4-3	TRBD2	.	TRBJ2-7	CASSPYLPTSGSTYEQYF	TGCGCCAGCAGCCCCTATTTGCCGACTAGCGGGAGTACCTACGAGCAGTACTTC
TRBV5-1	.	.	TRBJ2-5	CASSPSGTIQETQYF	TGCGCCAGCAGTCCTTCCGGGACCATCCAAGAGACCCAGTACTTC
TRBV7-2	.	once	TRBJ1-2	CASSLGGTPNYGYTF	TGTGCCAGCAGCTTAGGAGGGACACCTAACTATGGCTACACCTTC
TRBV4-1	.	.	TRBJ2-3	CASSHPWADTQYF	TGCGCCAGCAGCCACCCGTGGGCAGATACGCAGTATTTT
TRBV15	TRBD1	.	TRBJ2-7	CATSNGQGAINEQYF	TGTGCCACCAGCAACGGACAGGGGGCAATAAATGAGCAGTACTTC